One and the same sample provided the 7 T cell receptor beta chains below, sequenced in a study of OX40 agonist ivuxolimab in advanced cancers. Assay: immunoSEQ multiplex PCR; the TCRdb copy retains only in-frame clones and omits some. Counted here are fewer than 90,000 clones, roughly nine tenths occurring once; the ten biggest clones make up 1.3%. The source material was CD4+ or CD8+ T cells sorted from blood, sampled in a trial of the OX40 agonist ivuxolimab. These receptors were obtained from an adult with an advanced solid tumor such as melanoma, head and neck, liver or kidney cancer.

This clone is medium-sized within its sample. This chain uses TRBV6-6 with TRBJ2-7; 13 bases line up with TRBD2. Trimming cost V 5 bases and J 5 bases; bases outside gene matches: 3. Germline lookup yields CDR1 MNHNY and CDR2 SVGAGI (reference sequence). The CDR3 length is 14 residues. CDR3 amino acids: CASSGTSGNHEQYF. CDR3 nucleotide sequence: TGTGCCAGCAGTGGGACTAGCGGGAATCACGAGCAGTACTTC.

The chain's CDR3 is CASSSPPERTQYF. In DNA, the CDR3 is TGTGCCAGCAGCTCTCCCCCAGAGCGAACGCAGTATTTT. The chain combines TRBV5-8 with TRBJ2-3, with D hard to call. V was cut by 3 bases and J by 9 bases, with 14 bases left in between. Germline V gene sequence: CDR1 SGHTS, CDR2 YDEGEE. This CDR3 is 13 amino acids long.

The chain is built from TRBV14 and TRBJ2-7, with 14 bases that match TRBD2. The CDR3 sequence is 17 residues long. Germline trimming cut 3 bases from V and 5 bases from J; bases unmatched to any gene: 9. Germline V lookup: CDR1 SGHDN, CDR2 FVKESK. In DNA form, the CDR3 reads TGTGCCAGCAGCCACCCGAGGATGGGACTAGCGGGAGACGAGCAGTACTTC. Translation gives CASSHPRMGLAGDEQYF.

This chain connects TRBV29-1 to TRBJ2-3; D is ambiguous. This CDR3 has 11 amino acids. Germline V gives CDR1 SQVTM, CDR2 ANQGSEA. The V and J ends lost 2 bases and 6 bases respectively, with 6 bases between them. The CDR3 here is CSVELGDTQYF. The CDR3 region has the DNA TGCAGCGTTGAATTGGGCGATACGCAGTATTTT.

The J gene is TRBJ2-7, the V gene TRBV19; 8 nucleotides line up with TRBD2. Germline V gene data show CDR1 as LNHDA and CDR2 as SQIVND (reference sequence). The CDR3 length is 14 residues. With 3 bases clipped from V and 5 bases from J, the junction kept 6 bases outside the gene matches. CDR3 protein: CASSIRGGIHEQYF. The CDR3 DNA sequence: TGTGCCAGTAGTATCCGGGGGGGCATACACGAGCAGTACTTC.

The CDR3 loop is CAWTRQGAYEQYF. The CDR3 nucleotides are TGTGCCTGGACGCGACAGGGTGCCTACGAGCAGTACTTC. The rearrangement uses TRBV30 and TRBJ2-7; 7 bases align to TRBD1. CDR1 is GTSNPN and CDR2 is SVGIG in the germline V gene (reference sequence). The length of the CDR3 is 13 residues. The V gene end was trimmed by 4 bases and the J gene end by 2 bases; junction bases not matched to a gene: 5.

The chain has TRBV28 and TRBJ2-6; 7 nucleotides match TRBD1. V lost 8 bases, J lost 7 bases, and 11 bases stayed unmatched. The V gene's germline CDR1 is MDHEN and CDR2 SYDVKM. The CDR3 length is 15 residues. The DNA of the CDR3 is TGTGCCAGCCGGGACAGCGTGTTGATAGCCAACGTCCTGACTTTC. It translates to CASRDSVLIANVLTF.